This record looks at one T cell receptor beta chain sequence and its context. Its antigen is unknown. TCRdb called the reads again in MiXCR, with one record for every CDR3 protein. The sample holds tens of thousands of distinct CDR3 sequences, around 18% seen once. The record originates from a study of T cell repertoires in cytomegalovirus infection. Overall study: CMV epitopes, recently identified HLA-C-restricted and well-studied HLA-B-restricted, were used.

This CDR3 is 14 amino acids long. The germline V gene encodes CDR1 MNHGY and CDR2 SAAAGT. V lost 5 bases to trimming and J lost 8 bases, with 15 bases between them. Study-level findings and limits: Ex vivo, HLA-C-restricted CMV-specific TCR beta clonotypes prevailed over the rest of the response.

V usage is TRBV6-8 and J usage is TRBJ1-4, with D unclear. The sample in question was CD8+ T cells from cultured PBMCs, obtained from culture after CMV antigen stimulation. This receptor was obtained from a human donor in good health (CMV status not recorded). Some clones in this sample may be carry-over from other donors' samples. The CDR3 reads CASSPREFEEKLFF. CDR3 sequence (DNA): TGTGCCAGCAGTCCACGGGAGTTCGAGGAAAAACTGTTTTTT.